This T cell receptor beta chain was sequenced in a study of blood T cells in healthy people across ages. Next came a second PCR, run for about 6 to 12 cycles, which used a sample-barcoded 5' primer along with a J-beta primer mix. TCRdb redid the calling of the 5' RACE reads with MiXCR, one entry per CDR3 protein. The sample carries fewer than 1,000,000 distinct CDR3 sequences, 44% recorded once. Germline CDR1 reads SQVTM; CDR2 reads ANQGSEA. The CDR3 has 14 residues. The V gene lost 4 bases and the J gene lost 0 bases, with 12 bases spanning the gap. This sequence was found in a man in his fifties or sixties in good health. Material for sequencing was blood. The V and J genes are TRBV29-1 and TRBJ2-5; D is perhaps TRBD2 (5 bases). CDR3 bases: TGCAGCGTTGCCCCTACTAGTTACCAAGAGACCCAGTACTTC. It is translated as CSVAPTSYQETQYF.